A single sample gave rise to the 17 T cell receptor beta chains below, sequenced in a study of blood T cell repertoires in COVID-19. The table came from immunoSEQ multiplex PCR; TCRdb's copy has only in-frame clones and leaves some out. Of 350,000 or so clones in the sample, about 83% were seen once. The sequenced material came from peripheral blood. These receptors all stem from a man aged 30 to 39 with active or convalescent COVID-19.

This chain joins TRBV5-4 and TRBJ1-1; D call uncertain. Trimming cost V 4 bases and J 7 bases, with 17 bases left between them. Germline V lookup: CDR1 SGHNT, CDR2 YYREEE (reference sequence). This CDR3 region has 14 residues. The CDR3 reads CASSRRGSRGEAFF. The CDR3 DNA reads TGTGCCAGCAGCCGCCGGGGAAGTCGAGGTGAAGCTTTCTTT.

The chain couples TRBV4-2 to TRBJ2-3; 10 bases match TRBD2. With V trimmed by 0 bases and J by 5 bases, 8 bases remained unmatched. This CDR3 contains 17 residues. Germline CDR1 reads LGHNA; CDR2 reads YNFKEQ. The CDR3 coding sequence is TGTGCCAGCAGCCAAGAGGCAACTAGCGGGACACAAGATACGCAGTATTTT. It codes for CASSQEATSGTQDTQYF.

The CDR3: CASSQGFGRGQRNTEAFF. The CDR3 DNA reads TGTGCCAGCAGCCAAGGCTTTGGCAGGGGGCAAAGGAACACTGAAGCTTTCTTT. The chain couples TRBV4-2 to TRBJ1-1, with TRBD1 matching 8 bases. Germline lookup yields CDR1 LGHNA and CDR2 YNFKEQ. The V and J ends lost 1 base and 1 base, in that order; junction bases with no gene match: 11. CDR3 size: 18 residues.

Only one count was recorded for this clone. This sequence joins TRBV29-1 and TRBJ1-2; D remains unclear. The germline gives CDR1 SQVTM, CDR2 ANQGSEA. CDR3 size: 14 residues. Trimming shortened V by 1 base and J by 6 bases, and 15 bases separated the two germline ends. CDR3 sequence reads: CSVEVPADRDGYTF. Written as DNA, the CDR3 is TGCAGCGTTGAAGTCCCCGCTGACCGGGATGGCTACACCTTC.

The V and J genes are TRBV19 and TRBJ2-3, with 8 bases that match TRBD2. CDR3 size: 13 residues. The J segment lost 5 bases and the V segment lost 5 bases, leaving 3 bases of the junction unmatched. Germline CDR1 and CDR2: LNHDA and SQIVND (reference sequence). The CDR3 region is CASSGGLEDTQYF. In nucleotides, the CDR3 is TGTGCCAGTAGTGGGGGACTAGAAGATACGCAGTATTTT.

The chain uses TRBV28 and TRBJ2-1; unclear D gene. The CDR3 contains 11 residues. Germline V gene sequence: CDR1 MDHEN, CDR2 SYDVKM. V lost 6 bases and J 10 bases, leaving 10 bases between the germline ends. The CDR3 loop is CASSTRREQFF. The CDR3 DNA reads as TGTGCCAGCAGCACCCGGAGAGAGCAGTTCTTC.

This clone showed up just once. V usage is TRBV5-5 and J usage is TRBJ2-3; the D is unclear. Trimming shortened V by 2 bases and J by 6 bases, and 10 bases separated the two germline ends. Germline CDR1 and CDR2: SGHKS and YYEKEE (reference sequence). This CDR3 contains 13 residues. The CDR3 loop is CASSLAPGDTQYF. The CDR3, as DNA: TGTGCCAGCAGCTTAGCGCCTGGGGATACGCAGTATTTT.

The chain joins TRBV28 to TRBJ1-5, with TRBD1 as a possible D gene (6 bases). The germline CDR1 and CDR2 sequences are MDHEN and SYDVKM. Trimming shortened V by 4 bases and J by 1 base, and 11 bases separated the two germline ends. This CDR3 spans 15 amino acids. The CDR3, as DNA: TGTGCCAGCAGTTCGCCCGGACAGAGCAATCAGCCCCAGCATTTT. It is translated as CASSSPGQSNQPQHF. The variable domain in full, with the rest retrieved from reference TRBV28 and TRBJ1-5, is DVKVTQSSRYLVKRTGEKVFLECVQDMDHENMFWYRQDPGLGLRLIYFSYDVKMKEKGDIPEGYSVSREKKERFSLILESASTNQTSMYLCASSSPGQSNQPQHFGDGTRLSIL.

The chain recombines TRBV27 with TRBJ2-7; 8 nucleotides agree with TRBD1. Germline V lookup: CDR1 MNHEY, CDR2 SMNVEV (reference sequence). Trimming removed 3 bases from V and 0 bases from J; junction bases left unmatched: 22. This CDR3 contains 21 residues. CDR3 region: CASSFSLRSKDRVNGSYEQYF. For the CDR3, the DNA is TGTGCCAGCAGTTTCTCTTTGAGGTCTAAGGACAGGGTTAACGGCTCCTACGAGCAGTACTTC.

The chain employs TRBV4-3 and TRBJ2-7; TRBD2 matches at 8 bases. CDR1 is LGHNA, CDR2 YSLEER, per germline. CDR3 length: 15 amino acids. Trimming at V came to 0 bases and at J to 2 bases, leaving 3 bases not matched to a gene. CDR3 region: CASSQEAGVTYEQYF. Here the CDR3 DNA reads TGCGCCAGCAGCCAAGAAGCGGGGGTAACCTACGAGCAGTACTTC.

This sequence joins TRBV6-2 or TRBV6-3 and TRBJ2-1; 9 bases map to TRBD1. J lost 4 bases, V lost 2 bases, and 6 bases had no gene match. The CDR3 runs 16 residues. Germline CDR1 reads MNHEY; CDR2 reads SVGEGT. The CDR3: CASSYTGQGPYNEQFF. As DNA, the CDR3 is TGTGCCAGCAGTTACACGGGACAGGGACCTTACAATGAGCAGTTCTTC.

V is TRBV9 and J is TRBJ2-7; TRBD1 aligns across 8 bases. CDR1 is SGDLS and CDR2 is YYNGEE in the germline V gene. The V gene end was trimmed by 3 bases and the J gene end by 0 bases; junction bases not matched to a gene: 2. This CDR3 region has 14 residues. CDR3 amino acids: CASSGTGGSYEQYF. CDR3 in DNA: TGTGCCAGCAGCGGAACAGGGGGCTCCTACGAGCAGTACTTC.

The V and J genes are TRBV6-2 or TRBV6-3 and TRBJ2-7; D remains ambiguous. Trimming pared 2 bases from V and 5 bases from J, leaving 13 bases between. CDR1 and CDR2 (germline): MNHEY, SVGEGT. This CDR3 is 14 amino acids long. The CDR3 coding sequence is TGTGCCAGCAGTTACCGAGCGAGAACCCACGAGCAGTACTTC. Translating gives CASSYRARTHEQYF.

This clone was found a few times. This chain uses TRBV28 with TRBJ1-2, with 8 bases fitting TRBD1. CDR3 length equals 16 residues. The germline CDR1 and CDR2 sequences are MDHEN and SYDVKM. Trimming at V came to 7 bases and at J to 12 bases, leaving 22 bases not matched to a gene. As DNA, the CDR3 is TGTGCCAGCACAACTAACGGGATGGGGACAGGCCCAGAAGACACCTTC. Translated, it gives CASTTNGMGTGPEDTF.

This clone was detected only once. CDR3 coding DNA: TGCGCCAGCAGTGACGCAAGAGGGGGGGGGACGATAAGTTCACCCCTCCACTTT. Its translation: CASSDARGGGTISSPLHF. V usage is TRBV10-2 and J usage is TRBJ1-6, with D perhaps TRBD1 (6 bases). Between the trimmed V and J ends, which lost 3 bases and 9 bases, there was a span of 24 bases. CDR1 is WSHSY, CDR2 SAAADI, per germline. The CDR3 covers 18 residues.

This chain connects TRBV7-8 to TRBJ1-3, with TRBD1 matching 10 bases. The CDR3 is made up of 18 amino acids. Germline-derived CDR1 and CDR2 are SGHVS and FQNEAQ. V trimming: 2 bases; J trimming: 1 base; junction bases outside the gene matches: 8. CDR3 amino acids: CASSLPGQGFGSGNTIYF. The CDR3 coding sequence is TGTGCCAGCAGCTTACCGGGACAGGGGTTTGGTTCTGGAAACACCATATATTTT.

This sequence joins TRBV7-2 and TRBJ2-7; D not certain. The CDR3 loop spans 14 amino acids. The germline V gene has CDR1 SGHTA and CDR2 FQGNSA. Trimming removed 3 bases at V and 1 base at J, with 10 bases between. The CDR3 protein is CASSFPSRSYEQYF. The DNA for the CDR3 is TGTGCCAGCAGCTTCCCCTCGCGTTCCTACGAGCAGTACTTC.